This is a list of T cell receptor beta chains from one sample in a study of blood T cell repertoires in COVID-19. Measured with immunoSEQ multiplex PCR; TCRdb has only the in-frame clones, and not every one. This sample yields 200,000 to 250,000 clones, of which approximately 82% are seen a single time; less than 4% belongs to the top ten. The sequenced sample consisted of peripheral blood. The receptors were sampled from an elderly woman with acute or convalescent COVID-19. Each CDR3 is given with its conserved first and last residue. Each record gives: J gene, V gene, clone size, D gene, CDR3 DNA, CDR3 protein. D genes are given only for firm matches. Size values are once, few and many counts, or a class for expanded clones, and some rows have none.

j_gene: TRBJ1-4
v_gene: TRBV19
abundance: once
d_gene: -
CDR3nt: TGTGCCAGTACTAGCGACAGTAGAGTAGAAAAACTGTTTTTT
CDR3aa: CASTSDSRVEKLFF

j_gene: TRBJ1-2
v_gene: TRBV5-6
abundance: -
d_gene: -
CDR3nt: TGTGCCAGCAGCCAAGACAGATTCTATGGCTACACCTTC
CDR3aa: CASSQDRFYGYTF

j_gene: TRBJ1-1
v_gene: TRBV4-2
abundance: few
d_gene: TRBD1
CDR3nt: TGTGCCAGCAGCCAAGAGACCTGGGGACAGGGAGATACTGAAGCTTTCTTT
CDR3aa: CASSQETWGQGDTEAFF

j_gene: TRBJ1-3
v_gene: TRBV19
abundance: few
d_gene: -
CDR3nt: TGTGCCAGTAGTATGGTCAGAAAATCCTCTGGAAACACCATATATTTT
CDR3aa: CASSMVRKSSGNTIYF

j_gene: TRBJ2-5
v_gene: TRBV7-6
abundance: -
d_gene: -
CDR3nt: TGTGCCAGCAGTTCTGTGGCAGGGGCTTCGTACTTC
CDR3aa: CASSSVAGASYF

j_gene: TRBJ2-2
v_gene: TRBV27
abundance: -
d_gene: TRBD1
CDR3nt: TGTGCCAGCAGTTTTGAGGACAGGGGGGACACCGGGGAGCTGTTTTTT
CDR3aa: CASSFEDRGDTGELFF

j_gene: TRBJ2-2
v_gene: TRBV7-8
abundance: once
d_gene: -
CDR3nt: TGTGCCAGCAGCTCCGGACAGACGAACACCGGGGAGCTGTTTTTT
CDR3aa: CASSSGQTNTGELFF

j_gene: TRBJ2-2
v_gene: TRBV27
abundance: -
d_gene: -
CDR3nt: TGTGCCAGCAGTTTAGAGACAGGGAACACCGGGGAGCTGTTTTTT
CDR3aa: CASSLETGNTGELFF

j_gene: TRBJ2-7
v_gene: TRBV5-1
abundance: -
d_gene: TRBD2
CDR3nt: TGCGCCAGCACCCTAACGAGCGGGGGAGTCTCCGAGCAGTACTTC
CDR3aa: CASTLTSGGVSEQYF

j_gene: TRBJ1-2
v_gene: TRBV28
abundance: -
d_gene: TRBD1
CDR3nt: TGTGCCAGCAGGATAGGGCCGGGGACAGGGGTGGGCTATGGCTACACCTTC
CDR3aa: CASRIGPGTGVGYGYTF

j_gene: TRBJ1-2
v_gene: TRBV7-9
abundance: -
d_gene: -
CDR3nt: TGTGCCAGCAGCTTAGAAACAGCCTATGGCTACACCTTC
CDR3aa: CASSLETAYGYTF

j_gene: TRBJ1-2
v_gene: TRBV12-3/TRBV12-4
abundance: -
d_gene: -
CDR3nt: TGTGCCAGCAGTTTCGGACACCTAGGCTACACCTTC
CDR3aa: CASSFGHLGYTF

j_gene: TRBJ1-2
v_gene: TRBV28
abundance: -
d_gene: -
CDR3nt: TGTGCCAGCAGTTTTCAGCAGGGAAACTATGGCTACACCTTC
CDR3aa: CASSFQQGNYGYTF

j_gene: TRBJ2-3
v_gene: TRBV9
abundance: -
d_gene: TRBD2
CDR3nt: TGTGCCAGCAGCGTTCTAGCGGGGGGGGCAGATACGCAGTATTTT
CDR3aa: CASSVLAGGADTQYF

j_gene: TRBJ1-2
v_gene: TRBV3-1/TRBV3-2
abundance: -
d_gene: TRBD1
CDR3nt: TGTGCCAGCAGCCAGGGGGACAGGCAATTCTCCTCTAACTATGGCTACACCTTC
CDR3aa: CASSQGDRQFSSNYGYTF

j_gene: TRBJ1-6
v_gene: TRBV19
abundance: few
d_gene: -
CDR3nt: TGTGCCAGTAGACCCGTCAGCTCCTATAATTCACCCCTCCACTTT
CDR3aa: CASRPVSSYNSPLHF

j_gene: TRBJ1-5
v_gene: TRBV2
abundance: -
d_gene: TRBD1
CDR3nt: TGTGCCAGCAGTGAAAGGACAGGAGGCAATCAGCCCCAGCATTTT
CDR3aa: CASSERTGGNQPQHF

j_gene: TRBJ2-3
v_gene: TRBV7-8
abundance: once
d_gene: TRBD2
CDR3nt: TGTGCCAGCAGCCCTAGCGGGGGGGCGCGCGGTACGCAGTATTTT
CDR3aa: CASSPSGGARGTQYF

j_gene: TRBJ2-3
v_gene: TRBV2
abundance: -
d_gene: -
CDR3nt: TGTGCCAGCAGGTTGCTACAGGGCACAGATACGCAGTATTTT
CDR3aa: CASRLLQGTDTQYF

j_gene: TRBJ1-4
v_gene: TRBV6-2/TRBV6-3
abundance: -
d_gene: -
CDR3nt: TGTGCCAGCAGTTACAGTCGGAGTAATGAAAAACTGTTTTTT
CDR3aa: CASSYSRSNEKLFF

j_gene: TRBJ1-2
v_gene: TRBV15
abundance: -
d_gene: -
CDR3nt: TGTGCCACCAGCAGTGTCCCGCTAGACCTTGCTAACTATGGCTACACCTTC
CDR3aa: CATSSVPLDLANYGYTF

j_gene: TRBJ2-3
v_gene: TRBV7-2
abundance: -
d_gene: -
CDR3nt: TGTGCCAGCAGCTCCTTCACAGATACGCAGTATTTT
CDR3aa: CASSSFTDTQYF